Reported below is one T cell receptor beta chain. Its antigen has not been determined. Qualities for individual bases were not recorded, and no much larger clone is one base off. At one collaborating source in Seattle, patients were enrolled during active infection and were followed longitudinally through the course of disease. Whole blood was collected in K2EDTA tubes by collaborating institutions according to the institutions' own protocols. For TCRbeta analysis, collaborators shipped samples as frozen whole blood, isolated PBMCs, or DNA extracted from either of those sample types. TCRbeta CDR3 regions were amplified from genomic DNA by means of the immunoSEQ Assay, a bias-controlled multiplex PCR. The source study handled its data this way. Within the assay, amplification of reference gene primers was used to estimate how many nucleated cells each sample contained. Sequence reads were collapsed and filtered to measure the absolute abundance of every unique TCRbeta CDR3 rearrangement. For each sample, productive Simpson clonality was calculated as the square root of Simpson's diversity index over productive rearrangements. The table was pulled from immuneACCESS by TCRdb, which kept in-frame rearrangements only. Such tables lose some clones; where checked, under half of the loss comes from unresolved V genes, and the rest has no known cause. For V, J and clone size, that table is used; D and trimming come from the DNA. For this sample there are more than 300,000 clones; more than 70% appear just once. Of the sample, about 7% falls within the top ten clones.

This sample was taken from a study of blood T cell repertoires in COVID-19 (dated by TCRdb to 2019 to 2021). About the investigation overall: Samples covering the acute and convalescent phases of COVID-19 were provided by collaborators in the United States, Italy and Spain. The material from the prospective study consisted of cDNA or gDNA derived from T cells, B-cell-depleted T cells, or PBMCs. Deeply sampled blood TCRbeta repertoires from subjects exposed to, actively infected with, or recovered from COVID-19 were included in the dataset. A freely available public database, intended as a resource for researchers studying the immune response to SARS-CoV-2, is where the repertoires were released. The samples were drawn from two sources: the first 160 participants of the ongoing ImmuneRACE study, and 1,000 to 1,500 subjects contributed by 6 global collaborators. The sample metadata nearly always contained a de-identified subject ID, COVID-19 status, age in years and sex. HLA class I and class II types, where available, came from metadata supplied by the sample provider rather than from assay-based typing.

As encoded in the germline V gene, CDR1 is ENHRY while CDR2 is SYGVKD. The CDR3 runs 12 residues from the cysteine to the phenylalanine. The retained sequence is limited to the CDR3, 36 bases, with the frame set at the first base. V trim: 8 bases; J trim: 7 bases; unmatched bases: 4. What the work shows at the level of the full study, not this receptor alone: The quantity of clinical and demographic metadata differed by source and by participant and was supplied without curation.

Sequencing was done on a sample of peripheral blood. The sequence was obtained from a woman in her 70s with COVID-19, enrolled during active disease. The chain employs TRBV10-3 and TRBJ2-2; 7 bases in the middle match TRBD2. The encoded CDR3 is CAIGGVVGELFF. The sequenced DNA: TGTGCCATCGGGGGGGTGGTCGGGGAGCTGTTTTTT.